This TCR beta chain came from a study of T cell repertoires in cytomegalovirus infection. Study overall: Indications of both CMV infection and matching HLA type were provided by public TCR beta signatures.

Study-wide results and limits: CMV carriers with the relevant HLA were identified by cumulative public TCR beta family frequency. The ex vivo response was dominated by HLA-C-restricted CMV-specific TCR beta clonotypes.

Points on this clonotype: The antigen is unknown.

TCRdb re-analysed the reads in MiXCR, keeping a single row per CDR3 protein. The sample has about 480,000 distinct CDR3 sequences; about 33% are singletons. V shed 0 bases, J shed 3 bases, and the junction held 6 bases outside the gene matches. Germline V gene lookup returns CDR1 SGHRS and CDR2 YFSETQ. CDR3 length: 17 residues. The sample consisted of cultured PBMCs, taken from culture after CMV antigen stimulation. The sequence derives from a human donor in good health (CMV status not recorded). Some clones in this sample may be carry-over from other donors' samples. The J gene is TRBJ2-1, the V gene TRBV5-1, with 10 bases fitting TRBD2. CDR3 residues: CASSLVPSGRVYNEQFF. Here the CDR3 DNA reads TGCGCCAGCAGCTTGGTTCCTAGCGGGAGAGTCTACAATGAGCAGTTCTTC.